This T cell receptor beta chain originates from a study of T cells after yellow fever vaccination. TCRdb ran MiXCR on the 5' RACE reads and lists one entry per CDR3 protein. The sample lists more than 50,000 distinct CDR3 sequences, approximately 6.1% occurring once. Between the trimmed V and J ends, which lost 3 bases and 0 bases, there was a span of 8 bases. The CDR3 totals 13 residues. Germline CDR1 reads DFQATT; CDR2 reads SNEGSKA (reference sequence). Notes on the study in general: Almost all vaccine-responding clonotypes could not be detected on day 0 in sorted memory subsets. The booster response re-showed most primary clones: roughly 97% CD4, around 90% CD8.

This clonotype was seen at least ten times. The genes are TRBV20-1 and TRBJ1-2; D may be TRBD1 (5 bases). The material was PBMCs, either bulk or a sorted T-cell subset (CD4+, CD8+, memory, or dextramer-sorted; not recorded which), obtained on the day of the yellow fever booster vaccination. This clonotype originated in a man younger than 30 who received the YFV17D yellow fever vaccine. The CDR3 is CSARTASNYGYTF. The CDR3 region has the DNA TGCAGTGCTAGGACAGCGTCTAACTATGGCTACACCTTC.